The rows below give T cell receptor beta chains drawn from one sample of a study of shared clonotypes between healthy human individuals. Sequencing was performed with immunoSEQ multiplex PCR; in TCRdb, only in-frame clones are kept and a portion is missing. The sample records more than 900,000 clones, more than 75% being singletons. The sequenced sample was memory CD4+ T cells from PBMCs. Receptors were obtained from a man between 18 and 29 years old in good health. Some clones in this sample may be carry-over from other donors' samples. Both conserved end residues are part of each CDR3. The D gene is left open where the match is weak. The size of a clone is reported for some rows only, either as once, few or many, or as a class for expanded clones.

d_call	v_call	j_call	clone_size	cdr3_nt	cdr3_aa
TRBD1	TRBV11-2	TRBJ2-3	.	TGTGCCAGCAGCCCACAGGGGGCAAGAGATACGCAGTATTTT	CASSPQGARDTQYF
.	TRBV4-3	TRBJ1-5	few	TGCGCCAGCAGCCAAGAAGGAGGGGGCAATCAGCCCCAGCATTTT	CASSQEGGGNQPQHF
.	TRBV14	TRBJ1-1	.	TGTGCCAGCAGCCGAGACATGGGGGAATCGAACACTGAAGCTTTCTTT	CASSRDMGESNTEAFF
.	TRBV5-6	TRBJ1-4	.	TGTGCCAGCAGCAGTCAAGGGATGGCGCCGGGGGAAAAACTGTTTTTT	CASSSQGMAPGEKLFF
.	TRBV2	TRBJ1-4	few	TGTGCCAGCAGTGAAGAGGGTGAAAAACTGTTTTTT	CASSEEGEKLFF
.	TRBV30	TRBJ2-2	.	TGTGCCTGGAGTGATCCCTTTAGGAGGTCCGGGGAGCTGTTTTTT	CAWSDPFRRSGELFF
.	TRBV7-9	TRBJ2-5	.	TGTGCCAGCAGCTTAGTTTCGGCGGGGCAGTACTTC	CASSLVSAGQYF
TRBD1	TRBV5-6	TRBJ2-7	.	TGTGCCAGCAGCGTACAGGGGGCAGAGCAGTACTTC	CASSVQGAEQYF
.	TRBV28	TRBJ2-5	.	TGTGCCAGCAGACTTGGGGAGACCCAGTACTTC	CASRLGETQYF
TRBD1	TRBV29-1	TRBJ1-2	.	TGCAGCGTTCGACAGGGTGGCTATGGTTACACCTTC	CSVRQGGYGYTF
TRBD2	TRBV27	TRBJ2-1	.	TGTGCCAGCAGTTTAAGGGGACTAGCGGGAGTATTCTTC	CASSLRGLAGVFF
TRBD1	TRBV7-9	TRBJ1-3	.	TGTGCCAGCAGCCCCCAGGGGGCCTCTGGAAACACCATATATTTT	CASSPQGASGNTIYF
.	TRBV30	TRBJ2-1	.	TGTGCCTGGAGACGATGGAATGAGCAGTTCTTC	CAWRRWNEQFF
.	TRBV5-1	TRBJ1-4	.	TGCGCCAGCAGCTCCCGAGAACAGACCCTCCCTAATGAAAAACTGTTTTTT	CASSSREQTLPNEKLFF